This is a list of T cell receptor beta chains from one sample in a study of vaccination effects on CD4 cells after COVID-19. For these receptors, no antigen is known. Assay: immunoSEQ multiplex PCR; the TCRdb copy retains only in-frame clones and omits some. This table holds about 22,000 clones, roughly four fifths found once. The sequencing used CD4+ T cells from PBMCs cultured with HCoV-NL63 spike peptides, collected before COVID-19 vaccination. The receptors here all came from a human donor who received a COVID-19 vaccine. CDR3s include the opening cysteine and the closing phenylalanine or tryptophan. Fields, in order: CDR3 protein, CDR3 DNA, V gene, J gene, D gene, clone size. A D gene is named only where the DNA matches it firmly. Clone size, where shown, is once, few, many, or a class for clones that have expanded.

CDR3 protein: CASSQGPHYGYTF; CDR3 DNA: TGTGCCAGCAGCCAAGGGCCACACTATGGCTACACCTTC; V gene: TRBV3-1/TRBV3-2; J gene: TRBJ1-2; D gene: NA; clone size: few
CDR3 protein: CAISESLGQSYEQYF; CDR3 DNA: TGTGCCATCAGTGAGTCGCTGGGCCAGTCCTACGAGCAGTACTTC; V gene: TRBV10-3; J gene: TRBJ2-7; D gene: NA; clone size: NA
CDR3 protein: CASSGGVLRTGRYF; CDR3 DNA: TGTGCCAGCAGTGGGGGAGTACTTCGGACAGGGCGTTATTTT; V gene: TRBV28; J gene: TRBJ1-3; D gene: TRBD1; clone size: NA
CDR3 protein: CATSDTGTGHTGELFF; CDR3 DNA: TGTGCCACCAGTGATACCGGGACAGGGCACACCGGGGAGCTGTTTTTT; V gene: TRBV24-1; J gene: TRBJ2-2; D gene: TRBD1; clone size: NA
CDR3 protein: CASSQDPSGANVLTF; CDR3 DNA: TGCGCCAGCAGCCAAGACCCCTCTGGGGCCAACGTCCTGACTTTC; V gene: TRBV4-1; J gene: TRBJ2-6; D gene: NA; clone size: NA
CDR3 protein: CATRSRGASGNTEAFF; CDR3 DNA: TGTGCCACCAGGTCACGAGGGGCGAGCGGGAACACTGAAGCTTTCTTT; V gene: TRBV19; J gene: TRBJ1-1; D gene: NA; clone size: NA
CDR3 protein: CASKDPGGSEKLFF; CDR3 DNA: TGCGCCAGCAAGGACCCCGGAGGGAGTGAAAAACTGTTTTTT; V gene: TRBV5-1; J gene: TRBJ1-4; D gene: NA; clone size: NA
CDR3 protein: CASSLEGQGTDTQYF; CDR3 DNA: TGCGCCAGCAGCTTGGAGGGACAGGGGACAGATACGCAGTATTTT; V gene: TRBV5-1; J gene: TRBJ2-3; D gene: TRBD1; clone size: NA
CDR3 protein: CASSLNQGSQETQYF; CDR3 DNA: TGCGCCAGCAGCTTAAACCAGGGAAGCCAGGAGACCCAGTACTTC; V gene: TRBV5-1; J gene: TRBJ2-5; D gene: NA; clone size: few
CDR3 protein: CASSSNVDPNSEQYF; CDR3 DNA: TGTGCCAGCAGCTCCAATGTGGACCCCAATAGCGAGCAGTACTTC; V gene: TRBV9; J gene: TRBJ2-7; D gene: NA; clone size: NA
CDR3 protein: CASSYRGAGANVLTF; CDR3 DNA: TGTGCCAGCAGCTATCGGGGAGCTGGGGCCAACGTCCTGACTTTC; V gene: TRBV3-1/TRBV3-2; J gene: TRBJ2-6; D gene: NA; clone size: NA
CDR3 protein: CASSWGYSYEQYF; CDR3 DNA: TGTGCCAGCAGCTGGGGTTATTCCTACGAGCAGTACTTC; V gene: TRBV5-6; J gene: TRBJ2-7; D gene: NA; clone size: NA
CDR3 protein: CSVGESSGNTIYF; CDR3 DNA: TGCAGCGTTGGAGAAAGCTCTGGAAACACCATATATTTT; V gene: TRBV29-1; J gene: TRBJ1-3; D gene: NA; clone size: NA
CDR3 protein: CASSLRAGTAYNEQFF; CDR3 DNA: TGTGCCAGCAGTTTACGGGCCGGGACAGCCTACAATGAGCAGTTCTTC; V gene: TRBV27; J gene: TRBJ2-1; D gene: TRBD1; clone size: NA
CDR3 protein: CASSRDSEETQYF; CDR3 DNA: TGTGCCAGCAGTCGGGACAGTGAAGAGACCCAGTACTTC; V gene: TRBV12-3/TRBV12-4; J gene: TRBJ2-5; D gene: TRBD1; clone size: NA
CDR3 protein: CASSRGLASAEQFF; CDR3 DNA: TGTGCCAGCAGCCGCGGACTAGCGTCCGCTGAGCAGTTCTTC; V gene: TRBV7-8; J gene: TRBJ2-1; D gene: TRBD2; clone size: once
CDR3 protein: CASSPGTSGSLYF; CDR3 DNA: TGTGCCAGCAGTCCGGGGACTAGCGGGAGCTTGTATTTT; V gene: TRBV12-3/TRBV12-4; J gene: TRBJ2-3; D gene: TRBD2; clone size: NA
CDR3 protein: CSVEGRTGVHGYTF; CDR3 DNA: TGCAGCGTTGAGGGGCGGACAGGGGTTCATGGCTACACCTTC; V gene: TRBV29-1; J gene: TRBJ1-2; D gene: TRBD1; clone size: NA
CDR3 protein: CASSYLLSGRVDTQYF; CDR3 DNA: TGTGCCAGCAGTTACCTCTTGAGCGGGAGGGTAGATACGCAGTATTTT; V gene: TRBV6-5; J gene: TRBJ2-3; D gene: TRBD2; clone size: NA
CDR3 protein: CAIAAHSYNEQFF; CDR3 DNA: TGTGCCATAGCGGCCCATTCCTACAATGAGCAGTTCTTC; V gene: TRBV10-3; J gene: TRBJ2-1; D gene: NA; clone size: NA
CDR3 protein: CASTSGGGSTDTQYF; CDR3 DNA: TGTGCCAGCACCTCCGGGGGAGGGAGCACAGATACGCAGTATTTT; V gene: TRBV28; J gene: TRBJ2-3; D gene: TRBD2; clone size: few
CDR3 protein: CASSQGVYEQYF; CDR3 DNA: TGTGCCAGCAGCCAAGGGGTCTACGAGCAGTACTTC; V gene: TRBV11-3; J gene: TRBJ2-7; D gene: NA; clone size: NA
CDR3 protein: CASSSLRTAEAFF; CDR3 DNA: TGTGCCAGCAGCTCACTCCGGACGGCTGAAGCTTTCTTT; V gene: TRBV11-2; J gene: TRBJ1-1; D gene: NA; clone size: NA
CDR3 protein: CASSGYRELFF; CDR3 DNA: TGTGCCAGCTCGGGGTACCGGGAGCTGTTTTTT; V gene: TRBV28; J gene: TRBJ2-2; D gene: NA; clone size: few
CDR3 protein: CASSRGQVNSPLHF; CDR3 DNA: TGTGCCAGCAGCCGGGGACAAGTAAATTCACCCCTCCACTTT; V gene: TRBV3-1/TRBV3-2; J gene: TRBJ1-6; D gene: NA; clone size: NA
CDR3 protein: CASSLVGNTGELFF; CDR3 DNA: TGTGCCAGCAGCTTGGTGGGGAACACCGGGGAGCTGTTTTTT; V gene: TRBV5-4; J gene: TRBJ2-2; D gene: NA; clone size: NA
CDR3 protein: CASSQDLGSNYEQYF; CDR3 DNA: TGCGCCAGCAGCCAAGATCTTGGTAGCAACTACGAGCAGTACTTC; V gene: TRBV4-3; J gene: TRBJ2-7; D gene: NA; clone size: NA
CDR3 protein: CASSGTAAYGYTF; CDR3 DNA: TGTGCCAGCAGCGGGACTGCCGCCTATGGCTACACCTTC; V gene: TRBV12-3/TRBV12-4; J gene: TRBJ1-2; D gene: NA; clone size: NA
CDR3 protein: CAISETETSNYGYTF; CDR3 DNA: TGTGCCATCAGTGAGACGGAAACGTCTAACTATGGCTACACCTTC; V gene: TRBV10-3; J gene: TRBJ1-2; D gene: NA; clone size: few
CDR3 protein: CASSITGGTNEKLFF; CDR3 DNA: TGTGCCAGCAGTATCACAGGGGGTACTAATGAAAAACTGTTTTTT; V gene: TRBV6-5; J gene: TRBJ1-4; D gene: TRBD1; clone size: NA
CDR3 protein: CASSSRRLETQYF; CDR3 DNA: TGTGCCAGCAGCTCACGGAGACTTGAGACCCAGTACTTC; V gene: TRBV3-1/TRBV3-2; J gene: TRBJ2-5; D gene: NA; clone size: NA
CDR3 protein: CASSPSGPGAEKLFF; CDR3 DNA: TGTGCCAGCAGCCCCTCCGGGCCAGGCGCGGAAAAACTGTTTTTT; V gene: TRBV3-1/TRBV3-2; J gene: TRBJ1-4; D gene: NA; clone size: NA
CDR3 protein: CASKASRDANHNEQFF; CDR3 DNA: TGTGCCAGCAAGGCGAGTCGGGACGCGAACCACAATGAGCAGTTCTTC; V gene: TRBV4-2; J gene: TRBJ2-1; D gene: NA; clone size: NA
CDR3 protein: CASSSAGGGNEKLFF; CDR3 DNA: TGTGCCAGCAGTTCGGCAGGGGGCGGGAATGAAAAACTGTTTTTT; V gene: TRBV6-5; J gene: TRBJ1-4; D gene: TRBD1; clone size: NA
CDR3 protein: CASSPRGGSYEQYF; CDR3 DNA: TGTGCCAGCAGTCCGCGGGGGGGCTCCTACGAGCAGTACTTC; V gene: TRBV6-2/TRBV6-3; J gene: TRBJ2-7; D gene: TRBD2; clone size: NA
CDR3 protein: CASSPGGSDLLNTEAFF; CDR3 DNA: TGTGCCAGCAGCCCAGGGGGATCAGACCTTCTTAACACTGAAGCTTTCTTT; V gene: TRBV5-4; J gene: TRBJ1-1; D gene: TRBD1; clone size: few
CDR3 protein: CSVEAVRGSSYEQYF; CDR3 DNA: TGCAGCGTTGAAGCAGTGAGGGGAAGCTCCTACGAGCAGTACTTC; V gene: TRBV29-1; J gene: TRBJ2-7; D gene: NA; clone size: NA
CDR3 protein: CASSLGGVDTQYF; CDR3 DNA: TGCGCCAGCAGCTTGGGTGGGGTAGATACGCAGTATTTT; V gene: TRBV5-1; J gene: TRBJ2-3; D gene: NA; clone size: NA
CDR3 protein: CATHPQGRYQETQYF; CDR3 DNA: TGTGCCACCCACCCCCAGGGGCGGTACCAAGAGACCCAGTACTTC; V gene: TRBV6-1; J gene: TRBJ2-5; D gene: NA; clone size: NA